These 3 T cell receptor beta chains were sequenced from one sample in a study of blood T cell repertoires in COVID-19. Assay: immunoSEQ multiplex PCR; the TCRdb copy retains only in-frame clones and omits some. The data contain around 100,000 clones, 84% of them seen just once; the ten biggest clones take up 10% to 15%. Sequenced material: peripheral blood. The receptors here all came from a human donor in a cohort sampled during active or convalescent COVID-19.

V and J are TRBV27 and TRBJ1-2; D not certain. The CDR3 covers 14 residues. V lost 5 bases and J 8 bases, leaving 18 bases between the germline ends. Germline CDR1 and CDR2: MNHEY and SMNVEV (reference sequence). CDR3 DNA sequence: TGTGCCAGCAGTCCCGACTATATCTCGGGCGGCTACACCTTC. Protein: CASSPDYISGGYTF.

The table lists this clone with a count of one. V is TRBV4-1 and J is TRBJ1-2; 7 bases line up with TRBD1. The CDR3 has 15 amino acids. Germline V lookup: CDR1 MGHRA, CDR2 YSYEKL. J was trimmed by 4 bases and V by 0 bases; bases with no gene match: 5. CDR3 bases: TGCGCCAGCAGCCAAGAGGGACAGTACCGCTATGGCTACACCTTC. It translates to CASSQEGQYRYGYTF.

The V and J genes are TRBV5-1 and TRBJ2-2, with 7 bases identical to TRBD1. The V gene end was trimmed by 4 bases and the J gene end by 4 bases; junction bases not matched to a gene: 7. From germline, CDR1 is SGHRS and CDR2 YFSETQ. The CDR3 has 15 amino acids. CDR3 residues: CASSLRQGGTGELFF. CDR3 sequence (DNA): TGCGCCAGCAGCCTCCGACAGGGCGGCACCGGGGAGCTGTTTTTT.